These T cell receptor beta chains were read from a single sample in a study of T-cell reconstitution after alpha-beta-depleted transplantation in children. From the PCR reads, TCRdb called clonotypes with MiXCR, one entry per CDR3 protein. The table lists roughly 490,000 distinct CDR3 sequences, 9.5% to 12% of them singletons, with 14% in the top ten. The sequencing here drew on PBMCs, mostly from graft donor cells, taken 180 days after TCRalphabeta/CD19-depleted stem cell transplant. The source is a female patient aged 2-10 years who had a stem cell transplant for aplastic anemia, so the T cells may come from the graft donor. Each CDR3 is given with its conserved first and last residue. A D gene is named only where the DNA matches it firmly. Clone sizes are given selectively: once, few, many, or a class where the clone is expanded.

cdr3_length	d_call	clone_size	v_call	j_call	cdr3_nt	cdr3_aa
14	.	few	TRBV28	TRBJ2-3	TGTGCCAGCAGTTTAGTCGGGTTTACAGATACGCAGTATTTT	CASSLVGFTDTQYF
12	TRBD1	.	TRBV29-1	TRBJ1-1	TGCAGCGCTCTGGGACAGGGCACTGAAGCTTTCTTT	CSALGQGTEAFF
14	TRBD1	.	TRBV18	TRBJ2-1	TGTGCCAGCTCACCCGGACAGGTTTTCAATGAGCAGTTCTTC	CASSPGQVFNEQFF
17	.	many	TRBV10-3	TRBJ1-5	TGTGCCATCAGTGAGTCGGTTATCCGGGATGACGGTCAGCCCCAGCATTTT	CAISESVIRDDGQPQHF
14	TRBD2	many	TRBV6-5	TRBJ2-7	TGTGCCAGCAGTTATCGGACTAGCTCCTACGAGCAGTACTTC	CASSYRTSSYEQYF
16	TRBD2	.	TRBV11-2	TRBJ2-7	TGTGCCAGCAGCTCCCGGCGCATAGCGGGAGTCTACGAGCAGTACTTC	CASSSRRIAGVYEQYF
15	.	few	TRBV11-2	TRBJ1-6	TGTGCCAGCAGCGCCCGTGCGGGTTATAATTCACCCCTCCACTTT	CASSARAGYNSPLHF
15	TRBD2	few	TRBV5-1	TRBJ2-7	TGCGCCAGCAGCATCGGTAGCGGGAGGGCCTACGAGCAGTACTTC	CASSIGSGRAYEQYF
14	TRBD1	.	TRBV20-1	TRBJ1-5	TGCAGTGGCGTACAGGGGGCGGTCAATCAGCCCCAGCATTTT	CSGVQGAVNQPQHF
16	.	.	TRBV18	TRBJ1-5	TGTGCCAGCTCACCACGTCTGACAGAGGTGGATCAGCCCCAGCATTTT	CASSPRLTEVDQPQHF
14	.	.	TRBV7-2	TRBJ1-2	TGTGCCAGCAGCCCCGACCCATCCAGCTATGGCTACACCTTC	CASSPDPSSYGYTF
12	.	many	TRBV7-2	TRBJ1-6	TGTGCCAGCAGCCGCGTCGGCTCACCCCTCCACTTT	CASSRVGSPLHF
15	.	.	TRBV5-1	TRBJ2-2	TGCGCCAGCAGCTTCAGGGTTCGGAACACCGGGGAGCTGTTTTTT	CASSFRVRNTGELFF
17	TRBD1	few	TRBV15	TRBJ2-1	TGTGCCACCAGCAGAGATTGGACAGGGGGTAGGAACAATGAGCAGTTCTTC	CATSRDWTGGRNNEQFF
13	.	.	TRBV27	TRBJ1-1	TGTGCCAGCAGTTTTAGAGGGACATTGGGAACTTTCTTT	CASSFRGTLGTFF
13	.	.	TRBV25-1	TRBJ2-7	TGTGCCAGCAGTCCTCGGCTTTACTACGAGCAGTACTTC	CASSPRLYYEQYF
15	.	few	TRBV7-2	TRBJ2-6	TGTGCCAGCAGCTTAGTATGGGCTGGGGCCAACGTCCTGACTTTC	CASSLVWAGANVLTF
14	.	.	TRBV27	TRBJ2-7	TGTGCCAGCAGTTTTGTCGACAGAACCTACGAGCAGTACTTC	CASSFVDRTYEQYF
12	TRBD2	few	TRBV7-2	TRBJ2-2	TGTGCCACGGGGCGGGAGACCGGGGAGCTGTTTTTT	CATGRETGELFF
13	TRBD1	.	TRBV12-3/TRBV12-4	TRBJ1-2	TGTGCCAGCAGGGGACAGGGATACTATGGCTACACCTTC	CASRGQGYYGYTF
14	.	.	TRBV28	TRBJ1-6	TGTGCCAGCAGTTTAACAGGGTATAATTCACCCCTCCACTTT	CASSLTGYNSPLHF
13	.	many	TRBV7-2	TRBJ2-7	TGTGCCAGCAGCTTATCCCCAGGCTACGAGCAGTACTTC	CASSLSPGYEQYF
16	TRBD2	.	TRBV10-1	TRBJ2-1	TGCGCCAGCAGTGAGTCGGTGGGGGGGTCCTACAATGAGCAGTTCTTC	CASSESVGGSYNEQFF
14	TRBD1	.	TRBV14	TRBJ1-2	TGTGCCAGCAGCTGGGGACAGACTCGCTATGGCTACACCTTC	CASSWGQTRYGYTF
15	.	many	TRBV15	TRBJ2-5	TGTGCCACCTCCGGAGACCGCAGCCTCCAAGAGACCCAGTACTTC	CATSGDRSLQETQYF
16	TRBD2	few	TRBV12-3/TRBV12-4	TRBJ2-1	TGTGCCAGCAGTTTCTATAGCGGGACGACCTACAATGAGCAGTTCTTC	CASSFYSGTTYNEQFF
19	TRBD2	.	TRBV4-1	TRBJ2-1	TGCGCCAGCAGCCAGCATGAACTAGCGGGAGGTAGCATCTACTGTGAGCAGTTCTTC	CASSQHELAGGSIYCEQFF
16	.	.	TRBV7-2	TRBJ2-1	TGTGCCAGCAGCTTAGGCGGACTAGGGGGATCCAATGAGCAGTTCTTC	CASSLGGLGGSNEQFF
12	.	.	TRBV29-1	TRBJ1-2	TGCAGCGTTGAGCGGGGTAACTATGGCTACACCTTC	CSVERGNYGYTF
14	.	.	TRBV18	TRBJ2-2	TGTGCCAGCTCAGAGTCAGGGAACCCCGGGGAGCTGTTTTTT	CASSESGNPGELFF
13	.	.	TRBV5-5	TRBJ2-5	TGTGCCAGCAGCTTGAAAGGGATGGAGACCCAGTACTTC	CASSLKGMETQYF
14	.	.	TRBV28	TRBJ1-1	TGTGCCAGCAACCTTCGTCAGGCCAACACTGAAGCTTTCTTT	CASNLRQANTEAFF
13	.	.	TRBV27	TRBJ1-1	TGTGCCAGCAGTTTGGGGTCACACACTGAAGCTTTCTTT	CASSLGSHTEAFF
19	TRBD2	.	TRBV4-3	TRBJ2-5	TGCGCCAGCAGCCAAGATCGGAATAGACTAGCGGGAGTGCGAGAGACCCAGTACTTC	CASSQDRNRLAGVRETQYF
16	.	.	TRBV7-2	TRBJ1-3	TGTGCCAGCAGCTTCCGGAGGCCCGGGGGAGGAAACACCATATATTTT	CASSFRRPGGGNTIYF
15	.	many	TRBV10-3	TRBJ1-4	TGTGCCATCAGTGAGCGGACGGCTTTTAATGAAAAACTGTTTTTT	CAISERTAFNEKLFF
12	TRBD2	.	TRBV10-3	TRBJ2-1	TGTGCCATCAGGGGACTAGCGGGGATACAGTTCTTC	CAIRGLAGIQFF
18	TRBD2	few	TRBV28	TRBJ2-1	TGTGCCAGCAGTTTACGGGATGGACTAGCGCTCCCAGGGAATGAGCAGTTCTTC	CASSLRDGLALPGNEQFF
14	TRBD2	many	TRBV5-1	TRBJ2-5	TGCGCCAGCAGCGCCGGGACTACTAGGGAGACCCAGTACTTC	CASSAGTTRETQYF
14	.	few	TRBV4-3	TRBJ2-7	TGCGCCAGCAGCCAAGAGCAGCTCTCCTACGAGCAGTACTTC	CASSQEQLSYEQYF
12	.	few	TRBV10-3	TRBJ2-1	TGTGCCATCAGTGGGGAAGACAATGAGCAGTTCTTC	CAISGEDNEQFF
13	.	few	TRBV6-5	TRBJ1-2	TGTGCCAGCAGTTACTTCGATGGCTCCCGGAACACCTTC	CASSYFDGSRNTF
18	TRBD1	.	TRBV18	TRBJ1-6	TGTGCCAGCTCACCAACCTCTACCGGGACAGGGGGAAATTCACCCCTCCACTTT	CASSPTSTGTGGNSPLHF
14	.	many	TRBV27	TRBJ1-5	TGTGCCAGCAGTTTGATAAGGGGCGAGCAGCCCCAGCATTTT	CASSLIRGEQPQHF
17	.	.	TRBV12-3/TRBV12-4	TRBJ2-1	TGTGCCAGCAGTCTTAGACTCAGGGGACGGGGGTACAATGAGCAGTTCTTC	CASSLRLRGRGYNEQFF